Each of the 30 T cell receptor beta chains below was sequenced from the same sample in a study of cytomegalovirus exposure and HLA in healthy donors. It was with 60 Vbeta and 13 Jbeta primers that the PCR ran. Only in-frame clones appear in the TCRdb table, and some are missing; sequencing was by immunoSEQ multiplex PCR. The sample has some 110,000 clones; 60% to 80% are singletons. Sequenced sample: PBMCs. These receptors were obtained from a man in his fifties in good health and CMV-seropositive.

This clone appeared a few times. The CDR3 protein is CASSQDRYSPLHF. DNA of the CDR3: TGTGCCAGCAGCCAAGACAGGTATTCACCCCTCCACTTT. The chain has TRBV5-4 and TRBJ1-6; maybe TRBD1 (6 bases). The germline gives CDR1 SGHNT, CDR2 YYREEE (reference sequence). V gave up 4 bases and J gave up 8 bases, with 10 bases separating them. There are 13 residues in the CDR3.

This clone appeared a few times. The chain employs TRBV18 and TRBJ1-1; 7 bases align to TRBD1. Germline V lookup: CDR1 KGHSH, CDR2 LQKENI. The J segment lost 5 bases and the V segment lost 6 bases, leaving 12 bases of the junction unmatched. The CDR3 is 15 amino acids. The CDR3 bases are TGTGCCAGCTCTCCTCGACAGGGACGAGAAACTGAAGCTTTCTTT. This sequence encodes CASSPRQGRETEAFF.

The genes are TRBV28 and TRBJ2-5; the D gene is possibly TRBD2 (6 bases). This CDR3 spans 13 amino acids. Trimming removed 3 bases from V and 10 bases from J, with 15 bases in between. Germline V gene data show CDR1 as MDHEN and CDR2 as SYDVKM. The chain's CDR3 is CASSLDMGGIQYF. CDR3 DNA sequence: TGTGCCAGCAGTTTGGATATGGGGGGAATCCAGTACTTC.

The J gene is TRBJ2-1, the V gene TRBV27; TRBD2 agrees at 8 bases. This CDR3 comprises 15 residues. The V and J ends lost 2 bases and 2 bases, in that order; junction bases with no gene match: 2. Per germline, CDR1 MNHEY and CDR2 SMNVEV (reference sequence). This CDR3 reads CASSLGGRTYNEQFF. Written as DNA, the CDR3 is TGTGCCAGCAGTTTAGGCGGGAGGACCTACAATGAGCAGTTCTTC.

The rearrangement links TRBV19 to TRBJ2-5; 11 positions agree with TRBD1. Germline assignment: CDR1 LNHDA and CDR2 SQIVND (reference sequence). CDR3 length equals 15 residues. With 2 bases clipped from V and 3 bases from J, the junction kept 2 bases outside the gene matches. The CDR3: CASSILGQGEETQYF. CDR3 DNA: TGTGCCAGTAGTATATTGGGACAGGGGGAAGAGACCCAGTACTTC.

The chain combines TRBV9 with TRBJ1-5, with TRBD1 identical over 7 bases. Germline V gene lookup returns CDR1 SGDLS and CDR2 YYNGEE. The CDR3 is 14 amino acids. Trimming cost V 2 bases and J 3 bases; bases outside gene matches: 2. DNA of the CDR3: TGTGCCAGCAGCGTCGACAGGGACAATCAGCCCCAGCATTTT. This translates into CASSVDRDNQPQHF.

The sample holds a few counts of this clone. The chain links TRBV18 to TRBJ1-1; 9 positions agree with TRBD1. From germline, CDR1 is KGHSH and CDR2 LQKENI. Unmatched junction bases numbered 4, after V lost 5 bases and J lost 3 bases. The CDR3 spans 14 residues. CDR3 amino acids: CASSTRQGDTEAFF. In nucleotides, the CDR3 is TGTGCCAGCTCAACCCGACAGGGGGACACTGAAGCTTTCTTT.

In this sample, this clone turned up a few times. The V call is TRBV11-2, the J call TRBJ1-1; TRBD1 matches 7 bases. Germline CDR1 and CDR2: SGHAT and FQNNGV. This CDR3 spans 13 amino acids. V shed 5 bases, J shed 6 bases, and the junction held 6 bases outside the gene matches. The CDR3: CASSVQGIPEAFF. Here the CDR3 DNA reads TGTGCCAGCAGCGTACAGGGGATCCCTGAAGCTTTCTTT.

The V call is TRBV20-1, the J call TRBJ1-1; a possible D gene is TRBD1 (5 bases). From germline, CDR1 is DFQATT and CDR2 SNEGSKA (reference sequence). The V and J ends lost 6 bases and 4 bases respectively, with 9 bases between them. This CDR3 comprises 11 residues. CDR3: CSARGATEAFF. CDR3 DNA sequence: TGCAGTGCCCGTGGGGCCACTGAAGCTTTCTTT.

The V and J genes are TRBV25-1 and TRBJ2-2, with 9 bases lining up with TRBD1. Germline lookup yields CDR1 MGHDK and CDR2 SYGVNS. Losses at the gene ends were 4 bases for V and 3 bases for J; bases not matched to a gene: 6. This CDR3 contains 16 residues. The DNA of the CDR3 is TGTGCCAGCAGTGCCTACAGGGGGCCCGACACCGGGGAGCTGTTTTTT. Protein: CASSAYRGPDTGELFF.

This rearrangement joins TRBV11-2 to TRBJ1-1, with 9 bases aligning to TRBD1. Trimming took 5 bases from V and 6 from J; bases not matched to a gene: 7. There are 14 residues in the CDR3. The germline CDR1 and CDR2 sequences are SGHAT and FQNNGV. The CDR3 DNA reads as TGTGCCAGCAGCGTAGGACAGGGGAGAGCTGAAGCTTTCTTT. Translated, it gives CASSVGQGRAEAFF.

This clone was found a few times. The chain couples TRBV11-3 to TRBJ1-4; a possible D gene is TRBD1 (5 bases). Trimming stripped 0 bases from V and 0 bases from J, with 11 bases between. Germline lookup yields CDR1 SGHNT and CDR2 YENEEA. CDR3 length: 17 amino acids. CDR3 protein: CASSLDGAHTTNEKLFF. CDR3 coding DNA: TGTGCCAGCAGCTTAGATGGGGCCCATACAACTAATGAAAAACTGTTTTTT.

This clone has only a few counts. The chain joins TRBV2 to TRBJ2-3, with D maybe TRBD2 (5 bases). Germline CDR1 reads SNHLY; CDR2 reads FYNNEI. The V and J ends lost 2 bases and 5 bases respectively, with 17 bases between them. This CDR3 comprises 16 residues. As DNA, the CDR3 is TGTGCCAGCAGTGAACCCCCAGAGGGAATGGAAGATACGCAGTATTTT. Translation gives CASSEPPEGMEDTQYF.

This clone was seen only a few times. The gene calls are TRBV7-9 and TRBJ1-5; the D gene is possibly TRBD1 (5 bases). V lost 5 bases and J 1 base, leaving 9 bases between the germline ends. The CDR3 runs 14 residues. Germline assignment: CDR1 SEHNR and CDR2 FQNEAQ (reference sequence). Written as DNA, the CDR3 is TGTGCCAGCAGCCGACAGTCGAGCAATCAGCCCCAGCATTTT. Translation gives CASSRQSSNQPQHF.

This clone was seen a single time. The chain recombines TRBV18 with TRBJ2-3, with 12 bases aligning to TRBD2. The CDR3 is made up of 17 amino acids. Unmatched junction bases numbered 7, after V lost 4 bases and J lost 2 bases. The germline V gene has CDR1 KGHSH and CDR2 LQKENI. CDR3 sequence: CASSQLGTSGLTDTQYF. The CDR3 coding sequence is TGTGCCAGCTCACAACTCGGGACTAGCGGGCTCACAGATACGCAGTATTTT.

V and J are TRBV7-9 and TRBJ1-4, with 8 bases aligning to TRBD1. CDR1 SEHNR and CDR2 FQNEAQ come from the germline V gene (reference sequence). CDR3 length equals 14 residues. The J segment lost 7 bases and the V segment lost 6 bases, leaving 7 bases of the junction unmatched. The CDR3 DNA reads TGTGCCAGCAGGGTACAGGGGGATAGTGAAAAACTGTTTTTT. This sequence encodes CASRVQGDSEKLFF.

This clone was observed a single time. The chain is built from TRBV27 and TRBJ2-1; 11 nucleotides match TRBD2. The ends lost 3 bases at V and 7 bases at J; junction bases unmatched: 2. The CDR3 loop spans 14 amino acids. CDR1 and CDR2 from the germline V gene are MNHEY and SMNVEV (reference sequence). The chain's CDR3 is CASSFSSGRNEQFF. Written as DNA, the CDR3 is TGTGCCAGCAGTTTCTCTAGCGGGAGGAATGAGCAGTTCTTC.

The rearrangement joins TRBV27 to TRBJ1-4; 7 bases map to TRBD1. V lost 0 bases, J lost 7 bases, and 5 bases stayed unmatched. The CDR3 length is 15 residues. The germline gives CDR1 MNHEY, CDR2 SMNVEV (reference sequence). The CDR3 nucleotides are TGTGCCAGCAGTTTATCCCCGACAGGGTTTGAAAAACTGTTTTTT. Residues: CASSLSPTGFEKLFF.

The chain has TRBV28 and TRBJ2-5, with D perhaps TRBD2 (6 bases). The J call may be mistaken, given a closer DNA end match to TRBJ2-7. CDR1 and CDR2 (germline): MDHEN, SYDVKM. The CDR3 is 15 amino acids. CDR3 amino acids: CASSPGGSTASEQYF. As DNA, the CDR3 is TGTGCCAGCAGCCCCGGAGGGAGCACGGCCAGCGAGCAGTACTTC.

As to this clone: At one of its ends the junction is not consistent with the germline gene, which may arise from a read error. The gene calls are TRBV5-1 and TRBJ2-5; perhaps TRBD2 as D (5 bases). Germline V gives CDR1 SGHRS, CDR2 YFSETQ. The CDR3 is made up of 12 amino acids. The CDR3 DNA is TGCGCCAGCAGCTTGGAAGCGGAAAGAGAGAACTTC. Translated, it gives CASSLEAERENF.

The chain employs TRBV6-5 and TRBJ1-3; D is uncertain. V was cut by 6 bases and J by 4 bases, with 10 bases left in between. CDR1 is MNHEY and CDR2 is SVGAGI in the germline V gene. The CDR3 is 13 residues long. CDR3 in DNA: TGTGCCAGCAGCCAATTCAGAGGAAACACCATATATTTT. Residues: CASSQFRGNTIYF.

The chain has TRBV18 and TRBJ1-1; weak D call: TRBD1 (5 bases). The germline gives CDR1 KGHSH, CDR2 LQKENI. This CDR3 has 14 residues. Deletions cut 3 bases from V and 11 bases from J, with 19 bases between. CDR3 region: CASSPVTAPVDAFF. The CDR3 coding sequence is TGTGCCAGCTCACCTGTGACAGCTCCCGTTGATGCTTTCTTT.

The rearrangement joins TRBV29-1 to TRBJ2-7; the match to TRBD2 covers 8 bases. The CDR3 is 11 residues long. Germline CDR1 and CDR2: SQVTM and ANQGSEA. Trimming cost V 4 bases and J 5 bases; bases outside gene matches: 1. CDR3 DNA: TGCAGCGTTGGGACTAGCAACGAGCAGTACTTC. Encoded protein: CSVGTSNEQYF.

A single count supports this clone. V usage is TRBV6-6 and J usage is TRBJ2-1; tentative D call: TRBD1 (5 bases). There are 14 residues in the CDR3. V was pared by 2 bases and J by 4 bases, with 9 bases between. The germline V gene encodes CDR1 MNHNY and CDR2 SVGAGI (reference sequence). The CDR3 reads CASSYGARYNEQFF. CDR3 nucleotide sequence: TGTGCCAGCAGTTACGGGGCGAGATACAATGAGCAGTTCTTC.

This clone was observed once. V and J are TRBV25-1 and TRBJ2-6; D might be TRBD1 (6 bases). CDR1 is MGHDK, CDR2 SYGVNS, per germline. V was pared by 2 bases and J by 4 bases, with 18 bases between. CDR3 length: 18 residues. The CDR3 bases are TGTGCCAGCAGTGAAACCCCTAACAGGGTCCCAGGGGCCAACGTCCTGACTTTC. Its protein is CASSETPNRVPGANVLTF.

This clone came up a few times. The chain links TRBV11-3 to TRBJ1-1, with D perhaps TRBD1 (6 bases). The CDR3 covers 13 residues. The V gene lost 5 bases and the J gene lost 8 bases, with 15 bases spanning the gap. The germline CDR1 and CDR2 sequences are SGHNT and YENEEA. CDR3 amino acids: CASSPGALSEAFF. The DNA for the CDR3 is TGTGCCAGCAGCCCAGGGGCCCTCAGCGAAGCTTTCTTT.

The rearrangement uses TRBV19 and TRBJ2-7; perhaps TRBD1 as D (5 bases). In germline, CDR1 is LNHDA, CDR2 SQIVND (reference sequence). CDR3 size: 14 residues. Trimming removed 9 bases at V and 2 bases at J, with 17 bases between. As DNA, the CDR3 is TGTGCCAGGAAAGGACATTCTAGGGCCTACGAGCAGTACTTC. It translates to CARKGHSRAYEQYF. Full variable domain (missing parts from reference TRBV19 and TRBJ2-7): DGGITQSPKYLFRKEGQNVTLSCEQNLNHDAMYWYRQDPGQGLRLIYYSQIVNDFQKGDIAEGYSVSREKKESFPLTVTSAQKNPTAFYLCARKGHSRAYEQYFGPGTRLTVT.

The chain carries TRBV2 and TRBJ2-7; TRBD2 matches 9 bases. V lost 3 bases to trimming and J lost 5 bases; unmatched junction nucleotides: 8. Germline V gene lookup returns CDR1 SNHLY and CDR2 FYNNEI. This CDR3 has 15 residues. The CDR3 reads CASSDYLAGPHEQYF. The CDR3 DNA sequence: TGTGCCAGCAGTGACTATCTAGCGGGACCTCACGAGCAGTACTTC.

V and J are TRBV28 and TRBJ2-3, with unresolved D. V gave up 3 bases and J gave up 3 bases, with 7 bases separating them. This CDR3 spans 13 amino acids. CDR1 and CDR2 from the germline V gene are MDHEN and SYDVKM. CDR3 in DNA: TGTGCCAGCAGTTTCGACGGGACAGATACGCAGTATTTT. This encodes CASSFDGTDTQYF.

V is TRBV19 and J is TRBJ2-7, with a possible D match to TRBD2 (5 bases). The V gene lost 1 base and the J gene lost 2 bases, with 9 bases spanning the gap. CDR3 length: 14 residues. Germline lookup yields CDR1 LNHDA and CDR2 SQIVND (reference sequence). In nucleotides, the CDR3 is TGTGCCAGTAGTATAGTCAGCGGTACCTACGAGCAGTACTTC. Translating gives CASSIVSGTYEQYF. The full variable domain, with the rest looked up from reference TRBV19 and TRBJ2-7, is DGGITQSPKYLFRKEGQNVTLSCEQNLNHDAMYWYRQDPGQGLRLIYYSQIVNDFQKGDIAEGYSVSREKKESFPLTVTSAQKNPTAFYLCASSIVSGTYEQYFGPGTRLTVT.